This T cell receptor (beta chain) was captured by sequencing in a study of T cells in Graves' hyperthyroidism and ophthalmopathy. Amplified TCR beta CDR3 regions came from RNA transcripts. Carried out on the TCR CDR3, a first-round RT-PCR used the HTBI primer set. Each CDR3 protein is one row after TCRdb ran MiXCR on the multiplex PCR reads. The sample consists of 480,000 or so distinct CDR3 sequences, 46% of them appearing once. The CDR3 runs 14 residues. The ends were cut back, 2 bases at V and 4 bases at J, with 11 bases in the middle. Germline CDR1 is SNHLY and CDR2 is FYNNEI. In regard to this clonotype: As yet, its antigen is unknown.

Study-wide results and caveats: Most clonotypes expanded in the thyroid (above 0.001) were also present in blood. Classification by a 13 V-J model distinguished ophthalmopathy from stable hyperthyroidism. Median prediction lead before ophthalmopathy onset was six to eight months with the model.

The diagnoses drew upon clinical symptoms, serum thyroxine and TRAb, thyroid ultrasound and orbital computed tomography. The sequence came from an adult woman with Graves' disease, either hyperthyroidism or ophthalmopathy (not recorded which). The sequenced sample consisted of peripheral blood or thyroid tissue (not recorded which). The J gene is TRBJ2-5, the V gene TRBV2; D not certain. CDR3 protein: CASSERTQGETQYF. For the CDR3, the DNA is TGTGCCAGCAGTGAACGAACTCAAGGAGAGACCCAGTACTTC.